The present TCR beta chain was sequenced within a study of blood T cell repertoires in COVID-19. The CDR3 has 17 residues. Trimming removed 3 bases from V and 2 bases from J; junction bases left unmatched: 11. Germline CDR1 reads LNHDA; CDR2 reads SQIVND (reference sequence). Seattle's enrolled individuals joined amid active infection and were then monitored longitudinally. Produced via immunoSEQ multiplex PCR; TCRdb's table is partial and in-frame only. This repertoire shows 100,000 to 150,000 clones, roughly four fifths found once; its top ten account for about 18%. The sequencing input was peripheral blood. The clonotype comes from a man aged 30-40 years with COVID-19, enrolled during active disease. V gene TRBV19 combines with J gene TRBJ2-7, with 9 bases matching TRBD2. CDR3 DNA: TGTGCCAGTAGTATTGCTAGCGGGACGAGATCGACCTACGAGCAGTACTTC. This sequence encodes CASSIASGTRSTYEQYF.